What follows describes a single T cell receptor beta chain. Antigen: not known. These data come from a study of OX40 agonist ivuxolimab in advanced cancers. Whole-study context: Hepatocellular carcinoma, melanoma, renal cell or head and neck cancer was diagnosed in the dose-escalation patients. Points from the study as a whole: Partial responders receiving 0.1-3.0 mg/kg showed among the lowest clonal expansion.

Assay used: immunoSEQ multiplex PCR; TCRdb lists only in-frame clones, some missing. The data hold about 83,000 clones, with about 90% observed a single time. V lost 10 bases and J 3 bases, leaving 13 bases between the germline ends. This CDR3 is built from 12 residues. Germline V lookup: CDR1 LNHNV, CDR2 YYDKDF (reference sequence). The source is an adult with an advanced solid tumor such as melanoma, head and neck, liver or kidney cancer. Sequencing used CD4+ or CD8+ T cells sorted from blood, obtained in a trial of the OX40 agonist ivuxolimab. This chain uses TRBV15 with TRBJ2-7; D unclear. Here the CDR3 reads CASSEQGYEQYF. DNA of the CDR3: TGTGCCAGTTCAGAACAAGGCTACGAGCAGTACTTC.